This TCR beta chain was documented in a study of CD8+CD57+ T cells in acquired aplastic anemia. This CDR3 comprises 11 residues. Germline V lookup: CDR1 SQVTM, CDR2 ANQGSEA. V was pared by 7 bases and J by 6 bases, with 9 bases between. Genomic DNA was employed as the template in profiling TCR beta VDJ and CDR3. TCRdb independently ran MiXCR on the reads; one entry per CDR3 protein. Here the sample spans around 430,000 distinct CDR3 sequences, around 32% being singletons. All sequencing subjects had displayed CD8+CD57+ cell expansion on flow cytometry. The sequence was obtained from a human donor with aplastic anemia. The V and J genes are TRBV29-1 and TRBJ2-2; tentative D call: TRBD1 (5 bases). Material: sorted CD4+, CD8+, or CD8+CD57+ T cells (not recorded which) from PBMCs. Written as DNA, the CDR3 is TGCAGCGGGGGCGCCTCCGGGGAGCTGTTTTTT. Protein: CSGGASGELFF.